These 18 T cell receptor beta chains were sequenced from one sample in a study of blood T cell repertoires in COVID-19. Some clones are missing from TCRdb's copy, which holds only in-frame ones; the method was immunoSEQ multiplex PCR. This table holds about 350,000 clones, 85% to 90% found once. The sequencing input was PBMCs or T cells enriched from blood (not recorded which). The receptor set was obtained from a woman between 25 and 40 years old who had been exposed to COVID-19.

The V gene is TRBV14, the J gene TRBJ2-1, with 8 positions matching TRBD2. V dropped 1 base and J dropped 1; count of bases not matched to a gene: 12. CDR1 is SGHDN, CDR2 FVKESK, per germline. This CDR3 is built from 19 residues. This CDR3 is CASSQGHRGLALSYNEQFF. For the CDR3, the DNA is TGTGCCAGCAGCCAAGGCCACCGAGGACTAGCCCTGTCCTACAATGAGCAGTTCTTC.

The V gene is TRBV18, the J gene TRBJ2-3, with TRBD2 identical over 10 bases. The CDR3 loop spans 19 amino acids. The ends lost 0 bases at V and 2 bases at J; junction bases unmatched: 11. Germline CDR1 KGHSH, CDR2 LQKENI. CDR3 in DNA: TGTGCCAGCTCACCACCGGCTAGCGGGAGATCTAGGATCACAGATACGCAGTATTTT. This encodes CASSPPASGRSRITDTQYF.

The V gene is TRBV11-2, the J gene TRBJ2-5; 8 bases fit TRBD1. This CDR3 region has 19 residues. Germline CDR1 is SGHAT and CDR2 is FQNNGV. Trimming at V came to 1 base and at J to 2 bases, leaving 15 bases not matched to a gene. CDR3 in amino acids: CASSLVLSFRGRRQETQYF. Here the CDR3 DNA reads TGTGCCAGCAGCTTAGTGTTATCCTTCAGGGGGCGCCGACAAGAGACCCAGTACTTC.

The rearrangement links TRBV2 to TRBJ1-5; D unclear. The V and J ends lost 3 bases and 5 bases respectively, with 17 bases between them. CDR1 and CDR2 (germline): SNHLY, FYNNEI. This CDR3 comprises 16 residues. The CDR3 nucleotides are TGTGCCAGCAGTGACTCGCGGGCCCTTAAGCATCAGCCCCAGCATTTT. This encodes CASSDSRALKHQPQHF. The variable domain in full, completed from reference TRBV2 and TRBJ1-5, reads EPEVTQTPSHQVTQMGQEVILRCVPISNHLYFYWYRQILGQKVEFLVSFYNNEISEKSEIFDDQFSVERPDGSNFTLKIRSTKLEDSAMYFCASSDSRALKHQPQHFGDGTRLSIL.

The CDR3 protein is CASSPGGPGQGYEQYF. The DNA for the CDR3 is TGTGCCAGCTCACCAGGGGGCCCGGGACAGGGGTACGAGCAGTACTTC. The chain recombines TRBV18 with TRBJ2-7, with 10 nucleotides matching TRBD1. Germline loops: CDR1 KGHSH, CDR2 LQKENI. This CDR3 is 16 amino acids long. Trimming removed 2 bases from V and 4 bases from J; junction bases left unmatched: 8. The full variable domain, in which reference TRBV18 and TRBJ2-7 provide the parts outside the CDR3, is NAGVMQNPRHLVRRRGQEARLRCSPMKGHSHVYWYRQLPEEGLKFMVYLQKENIIDESGMPKERFSAEFPKEGPSILRIQQVVRGDSAAYFCASSPGGPGQGYEQYFGPGTRLTVT.

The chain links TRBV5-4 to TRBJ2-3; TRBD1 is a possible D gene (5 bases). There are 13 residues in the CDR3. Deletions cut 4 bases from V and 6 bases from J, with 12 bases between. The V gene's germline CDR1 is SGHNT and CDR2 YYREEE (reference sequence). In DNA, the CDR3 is TGTGCCAGCAGCCTTCCAGGGCCGGATACGCAGTATTTT. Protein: CASSLPGPDTQYF.

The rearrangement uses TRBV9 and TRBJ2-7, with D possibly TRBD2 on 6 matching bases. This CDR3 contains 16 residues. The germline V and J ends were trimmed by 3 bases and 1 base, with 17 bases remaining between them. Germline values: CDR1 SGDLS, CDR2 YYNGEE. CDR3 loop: CASSATGTSSSYEQYF. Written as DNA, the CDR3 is TGTGCCAGCAGCGCGACCGGGACTTCCTCGTCCTACGAGCAGTACTTC. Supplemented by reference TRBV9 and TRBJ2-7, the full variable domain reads DSGVTQTPKHLITATGQRVTLRCSPRSGDLSVYWYQQSLDQGLQFLIQYYNGEERAKGNILERFSAQQFPDLHSELNLSSLELGDSALYFCASSATGTSSSYEQYFGPGTRLTVT.

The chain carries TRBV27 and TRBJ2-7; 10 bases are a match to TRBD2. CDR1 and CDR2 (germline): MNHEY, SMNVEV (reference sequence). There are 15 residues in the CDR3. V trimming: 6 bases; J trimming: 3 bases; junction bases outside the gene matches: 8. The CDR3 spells CASSRAGTSDYEQYF. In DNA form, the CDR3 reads TGTGCCAGCAGCCGAGCCGGGACTAGCGACTACGAGCAGTACTTC.

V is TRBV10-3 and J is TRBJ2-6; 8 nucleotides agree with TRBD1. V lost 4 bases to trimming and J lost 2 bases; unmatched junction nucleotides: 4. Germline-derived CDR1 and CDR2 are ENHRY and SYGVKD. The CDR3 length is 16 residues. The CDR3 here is CAISGTGSPGANVLTF. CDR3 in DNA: TGTGCCATCAGTGGGACAGGGTCCCCTGGGGCCAACGTCCTGACTTTC.

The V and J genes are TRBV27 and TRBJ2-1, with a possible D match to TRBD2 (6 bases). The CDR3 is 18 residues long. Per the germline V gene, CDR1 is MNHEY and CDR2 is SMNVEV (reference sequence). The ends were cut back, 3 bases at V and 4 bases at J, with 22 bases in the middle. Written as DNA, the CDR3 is TGTGCCAGCAGTTTCTTTTTCCCCGGGACTGGATCTTACAATGAGCAGTTCTTC. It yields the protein CASSFFFPGTGSYNEQFF.

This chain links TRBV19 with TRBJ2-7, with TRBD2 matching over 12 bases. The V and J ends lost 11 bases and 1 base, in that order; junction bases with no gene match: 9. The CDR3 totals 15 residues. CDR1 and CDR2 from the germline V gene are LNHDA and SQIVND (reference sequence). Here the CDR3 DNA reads TGTGCCGCAGGACTAGCGGGACGCGGTTCCTACGAGCAGTACTTC. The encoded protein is CAAGLAGRGSYEQYF.

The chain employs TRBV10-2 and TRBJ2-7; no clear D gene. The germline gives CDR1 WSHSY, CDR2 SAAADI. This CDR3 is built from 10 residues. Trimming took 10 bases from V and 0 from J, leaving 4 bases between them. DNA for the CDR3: TGCGCCACCAACTCCTACGAGCAGTACTTC. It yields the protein CATNSYEQYF.

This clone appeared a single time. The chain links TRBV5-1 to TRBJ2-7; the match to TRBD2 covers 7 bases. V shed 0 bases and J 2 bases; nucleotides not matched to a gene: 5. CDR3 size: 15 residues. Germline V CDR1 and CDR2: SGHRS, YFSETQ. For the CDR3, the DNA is TGCGCCAGCAGCTTGGAGGCGGGGGTAACCTACGAGCAGTACTTC. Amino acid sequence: CASSLEAGVTYEQYF.

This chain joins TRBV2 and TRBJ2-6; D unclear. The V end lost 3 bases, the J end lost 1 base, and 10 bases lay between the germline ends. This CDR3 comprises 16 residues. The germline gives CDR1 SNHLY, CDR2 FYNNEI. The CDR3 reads CASSESGVSGANVLTF. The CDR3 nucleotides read TGTGCCAGCAGTGAGTCAGGTGTTTCTGGGGCCAACGTCCTGACTTTC.

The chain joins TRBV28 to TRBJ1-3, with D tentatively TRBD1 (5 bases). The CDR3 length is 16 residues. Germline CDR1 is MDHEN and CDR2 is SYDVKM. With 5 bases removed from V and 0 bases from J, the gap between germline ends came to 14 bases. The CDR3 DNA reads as TGTGCCAGCAGTCTCCCCACAGGCCACTCTGGAAACACCATATATTTT. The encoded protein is CASSLPTGHSGNTIYF. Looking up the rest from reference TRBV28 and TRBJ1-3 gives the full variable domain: DVKVTQSSRYLVKRTGEKVFLECVQDMDHENMFWYRQDPGLGLRLIYFSYDVKMKEKGDIPEGYSVSREKKERFSLILESASTNQTSMYLCASSLPTGHSGNTIYFGEGSWLTVV.

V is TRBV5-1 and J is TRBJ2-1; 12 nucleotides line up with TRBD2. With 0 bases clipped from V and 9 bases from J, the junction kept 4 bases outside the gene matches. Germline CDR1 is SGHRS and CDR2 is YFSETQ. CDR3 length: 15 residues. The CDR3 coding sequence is TGCGCCAGCAGCTTGGGACTAGCGGGAGTAGGTGAGCAGTTCTTC. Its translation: CASSLGLAGVGEQFF.

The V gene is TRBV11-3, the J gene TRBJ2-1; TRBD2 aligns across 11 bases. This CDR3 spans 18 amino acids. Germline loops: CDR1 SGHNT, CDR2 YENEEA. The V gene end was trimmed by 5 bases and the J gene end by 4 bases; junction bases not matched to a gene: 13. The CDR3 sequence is CASSPPPRLAGRYNEQFF. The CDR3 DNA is TGTGCCAGCAGCCCTCCCCCCCGACTAGCGGGAAGGTACAATGAGCAGTTCTTC. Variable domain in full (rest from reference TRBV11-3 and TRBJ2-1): EAGVVQSPRYKIIEKKQPVAFWCNPISGHNTLYWYLQNLGQGPELLIRYENEEAVDDSQLPKDRFSAERLKGVDSTLKIQPAELGDSAVYLCASSPPPRLAGRYNEQFFGPGTRLTVL.

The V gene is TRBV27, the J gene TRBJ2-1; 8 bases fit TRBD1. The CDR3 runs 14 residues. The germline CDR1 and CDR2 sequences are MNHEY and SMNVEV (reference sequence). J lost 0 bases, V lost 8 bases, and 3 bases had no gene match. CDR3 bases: TGTGCCAGCGGCGGACAGGGCTCCTACAATGAGCAGTTCTTC. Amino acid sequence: CASGGQGSYNEQFF.